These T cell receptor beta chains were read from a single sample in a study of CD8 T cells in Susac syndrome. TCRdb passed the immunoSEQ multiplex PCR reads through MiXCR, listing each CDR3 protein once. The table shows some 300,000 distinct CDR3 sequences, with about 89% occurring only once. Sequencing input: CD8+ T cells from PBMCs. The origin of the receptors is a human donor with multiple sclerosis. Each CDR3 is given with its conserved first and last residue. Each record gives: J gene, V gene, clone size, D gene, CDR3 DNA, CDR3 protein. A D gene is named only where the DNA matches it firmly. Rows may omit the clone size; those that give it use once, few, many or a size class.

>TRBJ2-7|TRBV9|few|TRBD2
TGTGCCAGCAGCGTAGATCTAGCGGGTGAGCAGTACTTC
CASSVDLAGEQYF
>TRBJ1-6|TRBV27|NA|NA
TGTGCCACTCCGCAGGGTTGGGGTAATTCACCCCTCCACTTT
CATPQGWGNSPLHF
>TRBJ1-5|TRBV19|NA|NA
TGTGCCAGTTGTCGGTATAGCAATCAGCCCCAGCATTTT
CASCRYSNQPQHF
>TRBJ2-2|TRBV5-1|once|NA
TGCGCCAGCACATCCCTAATGACCGGGGAGCTGTTTTTT
CASTSLMTGELFF
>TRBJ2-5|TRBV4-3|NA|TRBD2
TGCGCCAGCAGCCAAGAAGAACTAGCGGGAGAGACCCAGTACTTC
CASSQEELAGETQYF
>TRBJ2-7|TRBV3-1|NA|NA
TGTGCCAGCAGCCAAGATTCGGGAGTTGGGGTCTACGAGCAGTACTTC
CASSQDSGVGVYEQYF
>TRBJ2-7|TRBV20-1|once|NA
TGCAGTTCCAGTGCAGGTCTAAAAGGCTACGAGCAGTACTTC
CSSSAGLKGYEQYF
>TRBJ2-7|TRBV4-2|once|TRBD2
TGTGCCAGCAGCCAGCCGGGAGGGAGCTCCTACGAGCAGTACTTC
CASSQPGGSSYEQYF
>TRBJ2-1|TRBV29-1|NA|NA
TGCAGCGAGACAGATTCAATCTACAATGAGCAGTTCTTC
CSETDSIYNEQFF
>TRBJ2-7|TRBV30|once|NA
TGTGCCTGGAGTGTAGGGGCGGGGGCGTGGGGTAACGAGCAGTACTTC
CAWSVGAGAWGNEQYF
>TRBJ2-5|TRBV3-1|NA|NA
TGTGCCAGCAGCCAAGGAACGGCGGGACAGTTTGAGACCCAGTACTTC
CASSQGTAGQFETQYF
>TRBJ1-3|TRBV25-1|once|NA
TGTGCCAGCAGCTGGGGCTCTGGAAACACCATATATTTT
CASSWGSGNTIYF
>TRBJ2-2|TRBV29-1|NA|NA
TGCAGCGCCCAGTTTCGGGACACAAGCACCGGGGAGCTGTTTTTT
CSAQFRDTSTGELFF
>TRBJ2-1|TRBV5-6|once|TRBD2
TGTGCCAGCAGCTTAAAGCGGGGGGTCAATGAGCAGTTCTTC
CASSLKRGVNEQFF
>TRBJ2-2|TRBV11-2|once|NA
TGTGCCAGCAGCTTGGGGCGTCGGACCGGGGAGCTGTTTTTT
CASSLGRRTGELFF
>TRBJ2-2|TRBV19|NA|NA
TGTGCCAGTATGGGGCAGACTGAGGGAAACACCGGGGAGCTGTTTTTT
CASMGQTEGNTGELFF
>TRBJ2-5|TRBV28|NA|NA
TGTGCCAGCAGTTTAGCCGGGTTGGAAGAGACCCAGTACTTC
CASSLAGLEETQYF
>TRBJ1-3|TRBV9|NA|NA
TGTGCCAGCAGCGTAGGCCCGTTCTCTGGAAACACCATATATTTT
CASSVGPFSGNTIYF
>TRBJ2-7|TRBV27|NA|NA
TGTGCCAGCAGTTTATCGTACGGAGGCTACGAGCAGTACTTC
CASSLSYGGYEQYF
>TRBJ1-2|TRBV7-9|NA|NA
TGTGCCAGCACCGCGGACCGGGGTCTGGGCGGCTACACCTTC
CASTADRGLGGYTF
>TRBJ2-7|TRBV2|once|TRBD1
TGTGCCAGCAGGGGGACAGGGGGCCAATACGAGCAGTACTTC
CASRGTGGQYEQYF
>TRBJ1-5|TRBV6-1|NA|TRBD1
TGTGCCAGCAGCCGACAGGGGGAATCTCAGCCCCAGCATTTT
CASSRQGESQPQHF
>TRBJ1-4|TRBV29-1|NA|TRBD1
TGCAGCGGTAGAGCAGGGGGGACTAATGAAAAACTGTTTTTT
CSGRAGGTNEKLFF
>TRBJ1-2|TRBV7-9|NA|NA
TGTGCCAGCAGCGCCCCAGGGGAGGGTAACTATGGCTACACCTTC
CASSAPGEGNYGYTF
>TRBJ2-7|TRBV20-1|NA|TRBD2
TGCAGTGCAAAAAACCCGGGACTAGCGGGAGCGTACGAGCAGTACTTC
CSAKNPGLAGAYEQYF
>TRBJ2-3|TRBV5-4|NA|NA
TGTGCCAGCAGCTTGTTGCCGCACATAAGCACGGATACGCAGTATTTT
CASSLLPHISTDTQYF
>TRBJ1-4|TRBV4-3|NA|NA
TGCGCCAGCATGGAGGGGCGCGGTAATGAAAAACTGTTTTTT
CASMEGRGNEKLFF
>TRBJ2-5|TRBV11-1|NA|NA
TGTGCCAGCAGCTTAGGCATTTCGGGTTTGGGACCGGAGGACCAAGAGACCCAGTACTTC
CASSLGISGLGPEDQETQYF
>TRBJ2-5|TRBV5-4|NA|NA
TGTGCCAGCAGCTTGGACAGGTACCAAGAGACCCAGTACTTC
CASSLDRYQETQYF
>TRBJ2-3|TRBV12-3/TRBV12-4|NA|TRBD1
TGTGCCAGCAGTTTAGGGACAGGGGCCGATTGGGATACGCAGTATTTT
CASSLGTGADWDTQYF
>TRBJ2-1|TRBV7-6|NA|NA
TGTGCCAGCAGCCACCGGGACTCCTCCTACAATGAGCAGTTCTTC
CASSHRDSSYNEQFF
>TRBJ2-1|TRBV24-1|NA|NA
TGTGCCACCAGTGCCCAGACGATCGGTAATGAGCAGTTCTTC
CATSAQTIGNEQFF
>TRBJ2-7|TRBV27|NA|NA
TGTGCCAGCGCCTTAGCGGCCCCCTCCTACGAGCAGTACTTC
CASALAAPSYEQYF
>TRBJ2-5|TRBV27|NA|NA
TGTGCCAGCAGTTTAACGGGGATAGGGCAGGTACAAGAGACCCAGTACTTC
CASSLTGIGQVQETQYF
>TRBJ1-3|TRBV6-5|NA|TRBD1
TGTGCCAGCAGTTACGTGGCAGGGGGAGCAAACACCATATATTTT
CASSYVAGGANTIYF
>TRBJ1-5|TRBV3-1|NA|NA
TGTGCCAGCAGCAAAGGACGGGGGTCTCAGCCCCAGCATTTT
CASSKGRGSQPQHF
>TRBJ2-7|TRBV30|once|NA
TGTGCCAGCTTAGCGGAAACCTACGAGCAGTACTTC
CASLAETYEQYF
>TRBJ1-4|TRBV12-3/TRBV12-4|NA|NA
TGTGCCAGCAGCCCCCTGGGGGGGGCGGGTGAAAAACTGTTTTTT
CASSPLGGAGEKLFF
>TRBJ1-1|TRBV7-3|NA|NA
TGTGCCAGCAGCGAGGGGTCCGTCCCCGGGAACACTGAAGCTTTCTTT
CASSEGSVPGNTEAFF
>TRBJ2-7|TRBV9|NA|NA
TGTGCCAGCAGCGTAGCTGACTTCCCCCACGAGCAGTACTTC
CASSVADFPHEQYF
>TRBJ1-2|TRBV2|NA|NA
TGTGCCAGCAGTGAAGTGCTTAACACGTTCTATGGCTACACCTTC
CASSEVLNTFYGYTF
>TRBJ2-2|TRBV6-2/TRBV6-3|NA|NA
TGTGCCAGCAGAATAGCGGTAACGAACACCGGGGAGCTGTTTTTT
CASRIAVTNTGELFF
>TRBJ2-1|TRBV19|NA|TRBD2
TGTGCCAGTAAATATCTAGCGGGAGACTCCTACAATGAGCAGTTCTTC
CASKYLAGDSYNEQFF